Presented here are 18 T cell receptor beta chains from one specimen sequenced in a study of shared clonotypes between healthy human individuals. Assay used: immunoSEQ multiplex PCR; TCRdb lists only in-frame clones, some missing. The sample has about 380,000 clones; around 96% are singletons. The sequencing sample was made of memory CD8+ T cells sorted from blood. Subset here: CD45RO+ cells pooled with CCR7-negative TemRA cells. The receptor source for this set is a man aged 25-40 years in good health.

This clone was seen just once. The chain combines TRBV5-5 with TRBJ1-5; D ambiguous. This CDR3 region has 17 residues. Germline CDR1 SGHKS, CDR2 YYEKEE (reference sequence). Trimming pared 0 bases from V and 0 bases from J, leaving 13 bases between. The CDR3 DNA reads TGTGCCAGCAGCTTGGGGGCCAGGTCCTATAGCAATCAGCCCCAGCATTTT. It codes for CASSLGARSYSNQPQHF.

The chain combines TRBV9 with TRBJ2-3; D is unresolved. The V and J ends lost 0 bases and 2 bases respectively, with 7 bases between them. The CDR3 has 14 amino acids. Looked up from germline, CDR1 is SGDLS and CDR2 is YYNGEE. The CDR3 loop reads CASSVVPNTDTQYF. The CDR3 nucleotides read TGTGCCAGCAGCGTAGTCCCCAACACAGATACGCAGTATTTT.

The chain couples TRBV29-1 to TRBJ2-3, with TRBD2 as a possible D gene (6 bases). The CDR3 consists of 15 residues. V was cut by 0 bases and J by 4 bases, with 14 bases left in between. The germline CDR1 and CDR2 sequences are SQVTM and ANQGSEA. CDR3 nucleotide sequence: TGCAGCGTTGAAGATGTCCGGGAGAGGCCAGATACGCAGTATTTT. Translation: CSVEDVRERPDTQYF.

The chain employs TRBV30 and TRBJ2-5; tentative D call: TRBD2 (5 bases). Deletions cut 4 bases from V and 1 base from J, with 7 bases between. There are 12 residues in the CDR3. Germline V gives CDR1 GTSNPN, CDR2 SVGIG (reference sequence). CDR3 amino acids: CAWTGFQETQYF. In DNA form, the CDR3 reads TGTGCCTGGACGGGGTTCCAAGAGACCCAGTACTTC.

The table lists this clone with a count of one. J is TRBJ2-3 and V is TRBV7-9, with 11 bases fitting TRBD1. This CDR3 spans 15 amino acids. After removal of 4 bases from V and 5 bases from J, the junction contained 5 bases not matched to a gene. Germline V gives CDR1 SEHNR, CDR2 FQNEAQ (reference sequence). CDR3 protein: CASSWGQGVGDTQYF. CDR3 DNA sequence: TGTGCCAGCAGCTGGGGACAGGGGGTAGGAGATACGCAGTATTTT.

The chain employs TRBV27 and TRBJ2-7; D is perhaps TRBD1 or TRBD2 (6 bases each). Germline loops: CDR1 MNHEY, CDR2 SMNVEV (reference sequence). CDR3 length: 13 amino acids. V lost 5 bases to trimming and J lost 0 bases, with 8 bases between them. CDR3 protein: CASSAGHSYEQYF. Written as DNA, the CDR3 is TGTGCCAGCAGTGCGGGACACTCCTACGAGCAGTACTTC.

The J gene is TRBJ2-7, the V gene TRBV6-1; D not resolved. This CDR3 is built from 14 residues. In germline, CDR1 is MNHNS, CDR2 SASEGT. Deletions cut 7 bases from V and 6 bases from J, with 19 bases between. Here the CDR3 reads CASIFIASSGEQYF. DNA of the CDR3: TGTGCCAGCATCTTTATAGCATCCAGTGGCGAGCAGTACTTC.

The chain combines TRBV10-2 with TRBJ2-5, with D possibly being TRBD1 (6 bases). Trimming took 6 bases from V and 0 from J, leaving 8 bases between them. The CDR3 covers 13 residues. Germline CDR1 reads WSHSY; CDR2 reads SAAADI. CDR3 loop: CASRQGYQETQYF. CDR3 DNA sequence: TGCGCCAGCAGGCAGGGGTACCAAGAGACCCAGTACTTC.

The V and J genes are TRBV30 and TRBJ2-7; D gene ambiguous. The CDR3 covers 13 residues. V lost 2 bases to trimming and J lost 3 bases, with 11 bases between them. Germline V gene lookup returns CDR1 GTSNPN and CDR2 SVGIG (reference sequence). The CDR3: CAWSLIPLYEQYF. The CDR3 nucleotides are TGTGCCTGGAGTTTAATTCCCCTCTACGAGCAGTACTTC. The full variable domain, with the rest looked up from reference TRBV30 and TRBJ2-7, is SQTIHQWPATLVQPVGSPLSLECTVEGTSNPNLYWYRQAAGRGLQLLFYSVGIGQISSEVPQNLSASRPQDRQFILSSKKLLLSDSGFYLCAWSLIPLYEQYFGPGTRLTVT.

The gene calls are TRBV30 and TRBJ2-1, with 14 bases that match TRBD2. Germline V CDR1 and CDR2: GTSNPN, SVGIG (reference sequence). This CDR3 contains 16 residues. V lost 0 bases to trimming and J lost 12 bases; unmatched junction nucleotides: 10. The CDR3 sequence is CAWSVGGLAGALGQFF. The CDR3 DNA reads as TGTGCCTGGAGTGTAGGGGGACTAGCGGGAGCGTTAGGGCAGTTCTTC.

The chain has TRBV19 and TRBJ2-1; tentative D call: TRBD2 (5 bases). The germline CDR1 and CDR2 sequences are LNHDA and SQIVND (reference sequence). This CDR3 spans 15 amino acids. Trimming pared 3 bases from V and 5 bases from J, leaving 14 bases between. CDR3 coding DNA: TGTGCCAGTAGTATCTTAAGGCTAGCAGACAATGAGCAGTTCTTC. This gives the protein CASSILRLADNEQFF.

V is TRBV27 and J is TRBJ1-5, with unresolved D. The germline CDR1 and CDR2 sequences are MNHEY and SMNVEV (reference sequence). There are 15 residues in the CDR3. The V end was cut by 1 base, the J end by 2 bases, with 9 bases between. For the CDR3, the DNA is TGTGCCAGCAGTTTATTGTCTGGTGGCAATCAGCCCCAGCATTTT. Its protein is CASSLLSGGNQPQHF.

This chain joins TRBV5-5 and TRBJ2-1, with D maybe TRBD2 (5 bases). The CDR3 has 13 residues. Trimming cost V 4 bases and J 3 bases, with 8 bases left between them. Germline assignment: CDR1 SGHKS and CDR2 YYEKEE (reference sequence). The CDR3 nucleotides read TGTGCCAGCAGCCCACGGGACTACAATGAGCAGTTCTTC. It yields the protein CASSPRDYNEQFF.

A single count supports this clone. V gene TRBV13 combines with J gene TRBJ2-1, with no clear D. Germline CDR1 is PRHDT and CDR2 is FYEKMQ (reference sequence). With 5 bases removed from V and 0 bases from J, the gap between germline ends came to 17 bases. This CDR3 is built from 17 residues. The CDR3 is CASSGLAEGGSYNEQFF. DNA for the CDR3: TGTGCCAGCAGCGGTCTCGCGGAAGGCGGCTCCTACAATGAGCAGTTCTTC.

This sequence joins TRBV4-2 and TRBJ2-3, with D perhaps TRBD1 (6 bases). The CDR3 totals 16 residues. Trimming took 0 bases from V and 0 from J, leaving 10 bases between them. Germline V gene data show CDR1 as LGHNA and CDR2 as YNFKEQ. CDR3 in DNA: TGTGCCAGCAGCCAAGATGGGGACATCAGCACAGATACGCAGTATTTT. Protein product: CASSQDGDISTDTQYF.

A single count supports this clone. This chain joins TRBV28 and TRBJ2-2, with D tentatively TRBD1 (7 bases). CDR1 is MDHEN and CDR2 is SYDVKM in the germline V gene. This CDR3 region has 17 residues. Trimming cost V 7 bases and J 7 bases, with 25 bases left between them. CDR3 nucleotide sequence: TGTGCCAGCAATTACAGGGGAGGTAGCAGGGTCGGCGGGGAGCTGTTTTTT. Protein product: CASNYRGGSRVGGELFF.

This rearrangement joins TRBV5-6 to TRBJ1-2, with a weak D call TRBD1 (5 bases). Germline CDR1 reads SGHDT; CDR2 reads YYEEEE. Trimming left V 0 bases short and J 4 bases short, with 13 bases between. The CDR3 is 15 residues long. The CDR3 DNA follows: TGTGCCAGCAGCTTGGAGGGCGCAGGGATCTATGGCTACACCTTC. Translating gives CASSLEGAGIYGYTF.

The chain uses TRBV7-9 and TRBJ2-7, with 12 bases aligning to TRBD2. The CDR3 has 17 residues. Losses at the gene ends were 0 bases for V and 1 base for J; bases not matched to a gene: 4. Germline CDR1 reads SEHNR; CDR2 reads FQNEAQ (reference sequence). CDR3 sequence (DNA): TGTGCCAGCAGCTTAGCGGGCGGGACTAGCGGGTCCTACGAGCAGTACTTC. Translated, it gives CASSLAGGTSGSYEQYF.